The present entry profiles one T cell receptor beta chain with its context. The sample belongs to a study of T cells after somatic rescue of genetic block. The CDR3 runs to 14 residues. Trimming pared 0 bases from V and 1 base from J, leaving 5 bases between. CDR1 and CDR2 (germline): SGHDT, YYEEEE. Only in-frame clones appear in the TCRdb table, and some are missing; sequencing was by immunoSEQ multiplex PCR. The profile shows approximately 58,000 clones, about 96% of them singletons. The sample consisted of peripheral blood mononuclear cells (PBMCs). This chain uses TRBV5-6 with TRBJ2-1, with D unresolved. This receptor was taken from a child less than two years old. Here the CDR3 DNA reads TGTGCCAGCAGCTTGGGGGCGTCCTACAATGAGCAGTTCTTC. This codes for CASSLGASYNEQFF.